Shown below are 21 T cell receptor beta chains from a single sample sequenced in a study of Tregs in tolerant kidney transplant recipients. Data came from immunoSEQ multiplex PCR; TCRdb stores just in-frame clones and leaves some out. The table includes under 300,000 clones, about 80% detected once. The source material was CD4+ T cells from blood. All receptors derive from a human donor in good health.

This clone was counted a single time. The chain carries TRBV30 and TRBJ1-1; TRBD1 is a possible D gene (5 bases). The CDR3 is made up of 17 amino acids. V lost 4 bases and J 7 bases, leaving 28 bases between the germline ends. CDR1 is GTSNPN and CDR2 is SVGIG in the germline V gene (reference sequence). Here the CDR3 reads CAWKEWGMPAGVGEAFF. CDR3 DNA: TGTGCCTGGAAAGAATGGGGGATGCCCGCCGGGGTAGGTGAAGCTTTCTTT.

This rearrangement joins TRBV15 to TRBJ2-1; 9 nucleotides agree with TRBD1. There are 17 residues in the CDR3. The trim removed 0 bases at V and 3 bases at J, leaving 6 bases unmatched. Germline V gene data show CDR1 as LNHNV and CDR2 as YYDKDF (reference sequence). CDR3 loop: CATSRETPGQGYNEQFF. The CDR3, as DNA: TGTGCCACCAGCAGAGAAACCCCGGGACAGGGCTACAATGAGCAGTTCTTC. The full variable domain, its missing parts supplied by reference TRBV15 and TRBJ2-1, is DAMVIQNPRYQVTQFGKPVTLSCSQTLNHNVMYWYQQKSSQAPKLLFHYYDKDFNNEADTPDNFQSRRPNTSFCFLDIRSPGLGDTAMYLCATSRETPGQGYNEQFFGPGTRLTVL.

This chain connects TRBV28 to TRBJ2-5; D gene unclear. The CDR3 runs to 13 residues. Per the germline V gene, CDR1 is MDHEN and CDR2 is SYDVKM. V was trimmed by 2 bases and J by 5 bases, leaving 9 bases between them. CDR3 in amino acids: CASSLVEPETQYF. The CDR3 nucleotides are TGTGCCAGCAGTTTAGTGGAGCCGGAGACCCAGTACTTC.

This chain connects TRBV10-3 to TRBJ1-4; TRBD1 is a possible D gene (5 bases). Germline CDR1 and CDR2: ENHRY and SYGVKD. V was trimmed by 2 bases and J by 4 bases, leaving 14 bases between them. This CDR3 region has 16 residues. The CDR3 here is CAISEGRTSFNEKLFF. The CDR3 DNA is TGTGCCATCAGTGAGGGGAGGACAAGCTTTAATGAAAAACTGTTTTTT.

The table lists this clone with a count of one. This chain joins TRBV9 and TRBJ1-6; D gene ambiguous. V gave up 1 base and J gave up 9 bases, with 11 bases separating them. Looked up from germline, CDR1 is SGDLS and CDR2 is YYNGEE. This CDR3 comprises 14 residues. CDR3 loop: CASSVLGVGSPLHF. The CDR3 coding sequence is TGTGCCAGCAGCGTACTCGGGGTGGGTTCACCCCTCCACTTT.

In the case of this clone: The conserved phenylalanine or tryptophan normally closing the CDR3 is absent here, so this likely arose from a read error. The limits of the CDR3 on the DNA are not certain, so only TCRdb's listed CDR3 is given. V and J are TRBV29-1 and TRBJ2-3. Including both end residues, the CDR3 is 11 amino acids long. The V gene's germline CDR1 is SQVTM and CDR2 ANQGSEA. CDR3 protein: CSVEVNNMIRI.

The chain links TRBV6-6 to TRBJ1-2; the D gene is possibly TRBD1 (6 bases). The CDR3 sequence is 13 residues long. The germline V gene has CDR1 MNHNY and CDR2 SVGAGI (reference sequence). The V end lost 6 bases, the J end lost 4 bases, and 12 bases lay between the germline ends. The CDR3 DNA reads as TGTGCCAGCAGAGGGTCGGACAGCTATGGCTACACCTTC. Translated, it gives CASRGSDSYGYTF.

The chain uses TRBV4-2 and TRBJ2-2; D is possibly TRBD1 or TRBD2 (5 bases each). CDR3 length: 16 amino acids. CDR1 and CDR2 from the germline V gene are LGHNA and YNFKEQ. V was trimmed by 7 bases and J by 0 bases, leaving 15 bases between them. This chain's CDR3 is CASNPGRFANTGELFF. The DNA for the CDR3 is TGTGCCAGCAACCCGGGGCGGTTCGCGAACACCGGGGAGCTGTTTTTT.

This clone was counted once. In DNA form, the CDR3 reads TGTGCCAGCAGCTTTTGGCGGGGGGCCTCCCAGTTCTTC. Its protein product is CASSFWRGASQFF. The rearrangement joins TRBV11-2 to TRBJ2-1; TRBD2 aligns across 8 bases. The CDR3 contains 13 residues. The V segment lost 3 bases and the J segment 13 bases; nucleotides outside the gene matches: 8. Germline lookup yields CDR1 SGHAT and CDR2 FQNNGV.

V is TRBV30 and J is TRBJ1-2; a weak D match, TRBD1 (6 bases). The germline V and J ends were trimmed by 0 bases and 6 bases, with 11 bases remaining between them. The CDR3 loop spans 13 amino acids. Germline V gene lookup returns CDR1 GTSNPN and CDR2 SVGIG (reference sequence). In DNA, the CDR3 is TGTGCCTGGAGTGTAAACTACAGGGATGGCTACACCTTC. This translates into CAWSVNYRDGYTF.

The chain couples TRBV6-5 to TRBJ1-2; D might be TRBD1 (6 bases). The CDR3 is made up of 11 amino acids. CDR1 and CDR2 (germline): MNHEY, SVGAGI. Trimming left V 6 bases short and J 14 bases short, with 16 bases between. The CDR3 DNA is TGTGCCAGCAGAGAGAGACAGGAGGGGACCTTC. This translates into CASRERQEGTF.

The gene calls are TRBV6-1 and TRBJ2-7; no clear D gene. This CDR3 has 13 amino acids. Between the trimmed V and J ends, which lost 0 bases and 3 bases, there was a span of 6 bases. CDR1 is MNHNS, CDR2 SASEGT, per germline. Written as DNA, the CDR3 is TGTGCCAGCAGTGAAGCTGTCAGCTACGAGCAGTACTTC. Translation gives CASSEAVSYEQYF.

The chain combines TRBV11-1 with TRBJ2-3; 10 bases are shared with TRBD2. This CDR3 spans 17 amino acids. V shed 7 bases, J shed 5 bases, and the junction held 15 bases outside the gene matches. The germline V gene has CDR1 SGHAT and CDR2 FQDESV (reference sequence). For the CDR3, the DNA is TGTGCCAGCACCTTTTCGGGGGCTAGCGGGAGAAAAGATACGCAGTATTTT. The encoded protein is CASTFSGASGRKDTQYF. Drawing the rest from reference TRBV11-1 and TRBJ2-3, the complete variable domain is EAEVAQSPRYKITEKSQAVAFWCDPISGHATLYWYRQILGQGPELLVQFQDESVVDDSQLPKDRFSAERLKGVDSTLKIQPAELGDSAMYLCASTFSGASGRKDTQYFGPGTRLTVL.

The chain is built from TRBV6-5 and TRBJ1-2; D uncertain. Germline CDR1 and CDR2: MNHEY and SVGAGI. The CDR3 contains 13 residues. V lost 4 bases and J lost 6, with 12 bases in between. CDR3 sequence: CASSFTLGNGYTF. In DNA, the CDR3 is TGTGCCAGCAGTTTTACTCTTGGGAATGGCTACACCTTC.

In this sample, this clone turned up once. This chain connects TRBV9 to TRBJ2-7; possibly TRBD2 for D (5 bases). Deletions cut 4 bases from V and 2 bases from J, with 13 bases between. Germline lookup yields CDR1 SGDLS and CDR2 YYNGEE. The CDR3 length is 14 residues. In nucleotides, the CDR3 is TGTGCCAGCAGCCCAGGACTTCGCCCCTACGAGCAGTACTTC. It translates to CASSPGLRPYEQYF. Complete variable domain (other parts from reference TRBV9 and TRBJ2-7): DSGVTQTPKHLITATGQRVTLRCSPRSGDLSVYWYQQSLDQGLQFLIQYYNGEERAKGNILERFSAQQFPDLHSELNLSSLELGDSALYFCASSPGLRPYEQYFGPGTRLTVT.

V gene TRBV10-1 combines with J gene TRBJ2-2; no clear D gene. Deletions cut 5 bases from V and 8 bases from J, with 9 bases between. Germline values: CDR1 WNHNN, CDR2 SYGVQD (reference sequence). This CDR3 contains 12 residues. The CDR3 region has the DNA TGCGCCAGCAGTACTAACTCTGGGGAGCTGTTTTTT. Protein: CASSTNSGELFF.

The rearrangement links TRBV21-1 to TRBJ1-3; TRBD1, the table's D call, was not compared with the DNA. TRBV21-1 is tagged as a pseudogene. This CDR3 contains 15 residues. The CDR3 nucleotides are TGTGCCAGCAGCTTCCGACAGGTCTCTGGAAACACCATATATTTT. Its protein is CASSFRQVSGNTIYF.

The chain is built from TRBV4-2 and TRBJ2-7; possibly TRBD1 for D (5 bases). The V end lost 1 base, the J end lost 3 bases, and 7 bases lay between the germline ends. The length of the CDR3 is 13 residues. Germline CDR1 LGHNA, CDR2 YNFKEQ. The CDR3 DNA sequence: TGTGCCAGCAGCCAAGCGGACAACTACGAGCAGTACTTC. Translated: CASSQADNYEQYF.

V usage is TRBV6-5 and J usage is TRBJ2-5; D unclear. The germline V and J ends were trimmed by 7 bases and 1 base, with 10 bases remaining between them. This CDR3 comprises 13 residues. Germline-derived CDR1 and CDR2 are MNHEY and SVGAGI. The CDR3 loop is CASNPLTQETQYF. As DNA, the CDR3 is TGTGCCAGCAACCCATTGACCCAAGAGACCCAGTACTTC.

This clone occurred a few times. At the DNA level, this CDR3 is encoded by other sequences in the same sample as well. The chain joins TRBV5-1 to TRBJ1-1; unclear D gene. V lost 1 base to trimming and J lost 0 bases, with 4 bases between them. CDR1 and CDR2 from the germline V gene are SGHRS and YFSETQ. CDR3 length equals 13 residues. CDR3: CASSLTVNTEAFF. The CDR3 coding sequence is TGCGCCAGCAGCTTGACGGTGAACACTGAAGCTTTCTTT.

The V and J genes are TRBV21-1 and TRBJ2-3; the DNA was not used to check the table's D call, TRBD2. TRBV21-1 is listed as a pseudogene. CDR3 length: 16 amino acids. The DNA for the CDR3 is TGTGCCAGCAGCAAATTGGGCGGGGGGATCACAGATACGCAGTATTTT. Translating gives CASSKLGGGITDTQYF.